Listed here are 7 T cell receptor beta chains from one sample, sequenced in a study of PD-L1 blockade in urothelial cancer. Time point denoted: pretreatment peripheral blood. Repertoires were generated with immunoSEQ multiplex PCR, while TCRdb's copy carries only in-frame clones and drops some. The repertoire holds about 56,000 clones, with about 85% as singletons. Material: PBMCs, obtained around atezolizumab (anti-PD-L1) treatment. The source is a man in his 70s with urothelial cancer.

This clone was counted a few times. The chain has TRBV7-9 and TRBJ2-2; D is undetermined. This CDR3 comprises 13 residues. V lost 0 bases and J lost 5, with 4 bases in between. CDR1 and CDR2 from the germline V gene are SEHNR and FQNEAQ (reference sequence). The DNA for the CDR3 is TGTGCCAGCAGCTTAGCCAGGACCGGGGAGCTGTTTTTT. This codes for CASSLARTGELFF.

The chain links TRBV7-7 to TRBJ2-5; TRBD2 matches 7 bases. J gave up 5 bases and V 1 base, and 7 bases lay outside the gene matches. Per germline, CDR1 SSHAT and CDR2 FNYEAQ (reference sequence). The length of the CDR3 is 15 residues. CDR3 amino acids: CASSLGGGVRETQYF. In DNA, the CDR3 is TGTGCCAGCAGCTTAGGGGGAGGGGTGAGGGAGACCCAGTACTTC.

The rearrangement links TRBV30 to TRBJ2-7; 9 bases line up with TRBD1. The CDR3 contains 14 residues. J lost 6 bases, V lost 5 bases, and 11 bases had no gene match. The germline V gene has CDR1 GTSNPN and CDR2 SVGIG (reference sequence). This CDR3 reads CAWGFGGQGIEQYF. The CDR3, as DNA: TGTGCCTGGGGGTTCGGGGGACAGGGCATCGAGCAGTACTTC.

This clone was picked up a small number of times. The gene calls are TRBV7-6 and TRBJ2-2; D call uncertain. This CDR3 spans 16 amino acids. Germline lookup yields CDR1 SGHVS and CDR2 FNYEAQ. The V and J ends lost 1 base and 4 bases respectively, with 13 bases between them. The CDR3, as DNA: TGTGCCAGCAGCTTAGGGGCAATTTACGGCACCGGGGAGCTGTTTTTT. Its translation: CASSLGAIYGTGELFF.

The chain is built from TRBV6-5 and TRBJ1-2, with 9 bases that match TRBD1. CDR1 MNHEY and CDR2 SVGAGI come from the germline V gene. Unmatched junction bases numbered 11, after V lost 5 bases and J lost 7 bases. This CDR3 has 15 amino acids. The CDR3 reads CASSPDYRGPGGYTF. CDR3 nucleotides: TGTGCCAGCAGTCCCGACTACAGGGGGCCGGGTGGCTACACCTTC.

The gene calls are TRBV18 and TRBJ2-1; 8 bases are a match to TRBD1. Germline CDR1 and CDR2: KGHSH and LQKENI. With V trimmed by 2 bases and J by 7 bases, 7 bases remained unmatched. The CDR3 consists of 15 residues. The CDR3 reads CASSPTTRGQNEQFF. CDR3 DNA sequence: TGTGCCAGCTCACCAACGACCAGGGGGCAAAATGAGCAGTTCTTC. The variable domain in full, completed from reference TRBV18 and TRBJ2-1, reads NAGVMQNPRHLVRRRGQEARLRCSPMKGHSHVYWYRQLPEEGLKFMVYLQKENIIDESGMPKERFSAEFPKEGPSILRIQQVVRGDSAAYFCASSPTTRGQNEQFFGPGTRLTVL.

The chain joins TRBV5-4 to TRBJ2-5; TRBD1 aligns across 8 bases. The germline V gene encodes CDR1 SGHNT and CDR2 YYREEE (reference sequence). The CDR3 consists of 15 residues. Trimming at V came to 4 bases and at J to 2 bases, leaving 7 bases not matched to a gene. This chain's CDR3 is CASSLGQALQETQYF. Written as DNA, the CDR3 is TGTGCCAGCAGCCTGGGACAGGCGTTGCAAGAGACCCAGTACTTC.